A single sample is the source of the 2 T cell receptor beta chains below, sequenced in a study of blood T cells in healthy people across ages. A second PCR, run for roughly 7 to 11 cycles, used a sample-barcoded 5' primer plus a J-beta primer mix. Via MiXCR, TCRdb re-called the 5' RACE reads, giving one row per CDR3 protein. Of 900,000 to 950,000 distinct CDR3 sequences detected, about 27% appear once; the ten largest clones hold approximately 10%. Another study also made use of these data, one on T cells of mothers and their children.

Sequenced: blood. These receptors were obtained from a middle-aged woman in good health.

At least ten counts were recorded for this clonotype. The chain is built from TRBV7-9 and TRBJ1-6, with unresolved D. CDR1 and CDR2 from the germline V gene are SEHNR and FQNEAQ (reference sequence). V lost 3 bases to trimming and J lost 5 bases, with 8 bases between them. This CDR3 comprises 14 residues. The CDR3 bases are TGTGCCAGCAGCTTTTCAGGAAATAATTCACCCCTCCACTTT. Translating gives CASSFSGNNSPLHF.

The gene calls are TRBV29-1 and TRBJ2-3, with D maybe TRBD1 (6 bases). The CDR3 totals 14 residues. V shed 4 bases and J shed 0 bases, with 11 bases lying between them. The germline V gene encodes CDR1 SQVTM and CDR2 ANQGSEA. In DNA form, the CDR3 reads TGCAGCGTTGGAGTGGGGGCCAGCACAGATACGCAGTATTTT. Protein product: CSVGVGASTDTQYF.